This TCR beta chain was sequenced for a study of shared clonotypes between healthy human individuals. Findings and limits, study-wide: It was expected that sequencing depth would affect clonotype sharing among donors.

About this clone: Its antigen is still unknown.

Germline CDR1 reads SGHVS; CDR2 reads FNYEAQ. The CDR3 sequence is 13 residues long. V was pared by 5 bases and J by 4 bases, with 2 bases of the junction left unmatched. The assay was run at deep level. Sorted-subset replicate PCR reactions were performed with 200 ng DNA, corresponding to 25,000 to 35,000 T cell genomes. Data came from immunoSEQ multiplex PCR; TCRdb stores just in-frame clones and leaves some out. The sample comprises over a million clones, just under 99% of which are singletons, and approximately 0.38% rests with the top ten. Division of CD4+ cells produced a CD45RA+ naive subset and a CD45RA-negative memory subset.

V and J are TRBV7-6 and TRBJ1-5, with 7 nucleotides matching TRBD1. The sample consisted of naive CD4+ T cells sorted from blood. Indicated subset: CD45RA+ positively selected. This sequence was found in a man aged 25 to 40 in good health. For the CDR3, the DNA is TGTGCCAGCAGCGTGGGACAGAATCAGCCCCAGCATTTT. It translates to CASSVGQNQPQHF. The full variable domain, rest sourced from reference TRBV7-6 and TRBJ1-5, is GAGVSQSPRYKVTKRGQDVALRCDPISGHVSLYWYRQALGQGPEFLTYFNYEAQQDKSGLPNDRFSAERPEGSISTLTIQRTEQRDSAMYRCASSVGQNQPQHFGDGTRLSIL.